This T cell receptor beta chain was identified in a study of response to subunit inactivated influenza vaccine. General observations from the study: Each seasonal influenza vaccination, the authors suggested, recruits few new T cells.

TCRdb redid the calling of the RT-PCR reads with MiXCR, one entry per CDR3 protein. The data show around 650,000 distinct CDR3 sequences, with 15% to 18% seen just once and 11% held by the top ten. Trimming pared 3 bases from V and 4 bases from J, leaving 18 bases between. Germline loops: CDR1 LGHDT, CDR2 YNNKEL (reference sequence). CDR3 size: 16 residues. As concerns this clonotype: The antigen remains undetermined.

This receptor was identified in a man aged 45-60 years who received an inactivated influenza vaccine. The sample here was PBMCs from blood, taken 12 days after vaccination. V usage is TRBV3-1 and J usage is TRBJ1-2, with unresolved D. The CDR3 loop reads CASSHPLERSSYGYTF. In DNA, the CDR3 is TGTGCCAGCAGCCACCCTTTGGAGCGATCTTCCTATGGCTACACCTTC.